The present TCR beta chain was sequenced within a study of T cell responses to AZD1222 COVID-19 vaccine. V was clipped by 6 bases and J by 9 bases, with 18 bases between them. The CDR3 totals 14 residues. CDR1 and CDR2 (germline): MDHEN, SYDVKM. TCRdb's table, derived via immunoSEQ multiplex PCR, lists solely in-frame clones and lacks some. The sample holds 100,000 or so clones, about 88% seen once. Material: peripheral blood, obtained on day 0 of AZD1222 vaccination. The rearrangement links TRBV28 to TRBJ1-5; D not certain. This TCR came from an adult in good health. The CDR3 region is CASSLGGSASPQHF. CDR3 sequence (DNA): TGTGCCAGCAGCCTGGGAGGATCGGCGTCGCCCCAGCATTTT.